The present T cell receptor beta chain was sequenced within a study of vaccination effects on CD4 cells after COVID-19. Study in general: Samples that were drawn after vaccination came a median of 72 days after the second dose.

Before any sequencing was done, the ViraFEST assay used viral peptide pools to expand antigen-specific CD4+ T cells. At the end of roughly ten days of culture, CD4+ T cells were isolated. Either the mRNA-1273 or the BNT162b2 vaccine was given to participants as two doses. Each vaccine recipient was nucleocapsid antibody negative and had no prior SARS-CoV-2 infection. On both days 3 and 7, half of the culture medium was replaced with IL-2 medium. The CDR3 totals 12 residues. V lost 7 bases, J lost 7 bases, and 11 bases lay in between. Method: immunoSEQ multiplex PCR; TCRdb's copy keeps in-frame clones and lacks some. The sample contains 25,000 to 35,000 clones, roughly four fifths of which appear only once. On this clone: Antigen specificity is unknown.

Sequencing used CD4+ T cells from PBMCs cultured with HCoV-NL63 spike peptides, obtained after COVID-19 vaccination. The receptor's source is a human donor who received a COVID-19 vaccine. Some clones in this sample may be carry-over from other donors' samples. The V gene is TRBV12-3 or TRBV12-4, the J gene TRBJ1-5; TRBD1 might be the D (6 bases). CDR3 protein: CASKGGNQPQHF. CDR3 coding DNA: TGTGCCAGCAAAGGGGGGAACCAGCCCCAGCATTTT.